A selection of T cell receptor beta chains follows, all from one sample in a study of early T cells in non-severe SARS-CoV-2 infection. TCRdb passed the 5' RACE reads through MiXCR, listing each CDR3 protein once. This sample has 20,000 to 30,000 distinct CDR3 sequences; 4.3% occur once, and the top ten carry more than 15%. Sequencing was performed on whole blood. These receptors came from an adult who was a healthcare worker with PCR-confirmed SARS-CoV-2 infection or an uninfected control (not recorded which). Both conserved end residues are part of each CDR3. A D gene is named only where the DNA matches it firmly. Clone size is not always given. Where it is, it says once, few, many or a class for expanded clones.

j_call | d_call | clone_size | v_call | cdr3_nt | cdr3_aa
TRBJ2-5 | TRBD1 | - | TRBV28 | TGTGCCAGCAGGAAGAGGGGACAGCAACTCGAGACCCAGTACTTC | CASRKRGQQLETQYF
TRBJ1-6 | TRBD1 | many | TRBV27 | TGTGCCAGCTCGGCTGGGGACAGGGGGTTTCTCCACTTT | CASSAGDRGFLHF
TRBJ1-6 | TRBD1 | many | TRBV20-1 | TGCAGTGCTAGGGATACAGGGGAAAGTTCACCCCTCCACTTT | CSARDTGESSPLHF
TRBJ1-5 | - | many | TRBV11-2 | TGTGCCAGCAGCCATTTTTCGGGGTACGGTCAGCCCCAGCATTTT | CASSHFSGYGQPQHF
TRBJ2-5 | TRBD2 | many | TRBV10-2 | TGCGCCAGCAGCCAACTAGCGGGAGATGAAGAGACCCAGTACTTC | CASSQLAGDEETQYF
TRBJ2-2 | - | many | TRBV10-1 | TGCGCCAGCAGTGGAGGAGACGGGGAGCTGTTTTTT | CASSGGDGELFF
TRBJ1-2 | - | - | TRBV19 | TGTGCCAGTAGTATGGCGGCTTCTAAAGGCTATGGCTACACCTTC | CASSMAASKGYGYTF
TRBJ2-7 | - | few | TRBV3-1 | TGTGCCAGCAGCCAAACCCACTTGGAGCAGTACTTC | CASSQTHLEQYF
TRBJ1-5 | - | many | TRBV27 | TGTGCCAGCAGCACCCGGCGCAATCAGCCCCAGCATTTT | CASSTRRNQPQHF
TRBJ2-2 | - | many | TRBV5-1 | TGCGCCAGCAGCTTGGTTAACCAAAACACCGGGGAGCTGTTTTTT | CASSLVNQNTGELFF
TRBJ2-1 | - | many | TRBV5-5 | TGTGCCAGCAGCTTGAGGGGGGACTCCTACAATGAGCAGTTCTTC | CASSLRGDSYNEQFF
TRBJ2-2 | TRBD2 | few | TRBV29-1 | TGCAGCGTTGAAGGCGGGAGGGGTGCCGGGGAGCTGTTTTTT | CSVEGGRGAGELFF
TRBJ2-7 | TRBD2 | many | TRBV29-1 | TGCAGCGTAGCGGGATATCCCGTTTACGAGCAGTACTTC | CSVAGYPVYEQYF
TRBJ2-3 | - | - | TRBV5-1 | TGCGCCAGCAGCTTGGGGGCCACAACACTAGTACACACAGATACGCAGTATTTT | CASSLGATTLVHTDTQYF
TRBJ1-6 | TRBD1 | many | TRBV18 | TGTGCCAGCTCAACCGGGACAGATAATTCACCCCTCCACTTT | CASSTGTDNSPLHF
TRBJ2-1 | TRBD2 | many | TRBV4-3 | TGCGCCAGCAGCCAGGTTAGCGGGGGGGCCAGAAATGAGCAGTTCTTC | CASSQVSGGARNEQFF
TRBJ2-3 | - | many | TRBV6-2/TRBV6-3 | TGTGCCAGCAGTCGACAGGTCCACACAGATACGCAGTATTTT | CASSRQVHTDTQYF
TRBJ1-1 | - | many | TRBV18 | TGTGCCAGCTCACCGGAGGGGTTGAACACTGAAGCTTTCTTT | CASSPEGLNTEAFF
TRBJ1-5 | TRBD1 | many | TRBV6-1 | TGTGCCAGCAGTTCCGCGACAGGGATCAATCAGCCCCAGCATTTT | CASSSATGINQPQHF
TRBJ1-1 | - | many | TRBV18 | TGTGCCAGCTCACGCGAAATCCCCCGGGCTTTCTTT | CASSREIPRAFF
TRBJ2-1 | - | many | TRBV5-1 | TGCGCCAGCAGCCAACGGGGTCGGGGTGTCATCTACAATGAGCAGTTCTTC | CASSQRGRGVIYNEQFF
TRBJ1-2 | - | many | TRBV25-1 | TGTGCCAGCAGTGAAACGGAAAACTATGGCTACACCTTC | CASSETENYGYTF
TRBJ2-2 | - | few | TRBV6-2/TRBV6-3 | TGTGCCAGCAGTTTCGGGGATGAAACCGGGGAGCTGTTTTTT | CASSFGDETGELFF
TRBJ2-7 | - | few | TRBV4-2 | TGTGCCAGCAGCCAAGAGGGAGGACGACAGAGTACCCACCACTACGAGCAGTACTTC | CASSQEGGRQSTHHYEQYF
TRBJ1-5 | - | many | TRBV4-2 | TGTGCCAGCAGCCCATCCGCGAGGGACCAGCCCCAGCATTTT | CASSPSARDQPQHF
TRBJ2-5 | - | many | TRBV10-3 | TGTGCCATCAAGGGGCCGGGGAGCGGAGAGACCCAGTACTTC | CAIKGPGSGETQYF
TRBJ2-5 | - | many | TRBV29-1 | TGCAGCGTTGAAGATCTCCTAACACAGACCCAGTACTTC | CSVEDLLTQTQYF
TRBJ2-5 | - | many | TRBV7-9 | TGTGCCAGCAGCCCCCGGGACGGCGTTTTAGAGACCCAGTACTTC | CASSPRDGVLETQYF
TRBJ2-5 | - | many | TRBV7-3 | TGTGCCAGCAGCTTGGACGGCGCGGGGTTGGAGACCCAGTACTTC | CASSLDGAGLETQYF
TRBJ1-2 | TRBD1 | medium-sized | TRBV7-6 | TGTGCCAGCAGCTTAGCGGCCCGCGGAGGGACAGGGGAGGGCTATGGCTACACCTTC | CASSLAARGGTGEGYGYTF
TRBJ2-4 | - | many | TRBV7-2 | TGTGCCAGCAGCTTTTCAGGTTTAAGAAACATTCAGTACTTC | CASSFSGLRNIQYF
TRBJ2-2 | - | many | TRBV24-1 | TGTGCCACCAGTGATTTGAGGCGGGAAAAGAACACCGGGGAGCTGTTTTTT | CATSDLRREKNTGELFF
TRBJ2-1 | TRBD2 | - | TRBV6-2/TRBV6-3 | TGTGCCAGCAGTTCAAGACTAGCGGGATCACCAGATGAGCAGTTCTTC | CASSSRLAGSPDEQFF
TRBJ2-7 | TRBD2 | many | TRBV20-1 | TGCAGTGGGGAGGGAGATTCCTACGAGCAGTACTTC | CSGEGDSYEQYF
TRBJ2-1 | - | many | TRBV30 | TGTGCCTGGAGCCGGGACGTTGACAATGAGCAGTTCTTC | CAWSRDVDNEQFF
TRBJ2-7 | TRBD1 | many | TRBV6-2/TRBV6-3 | TGTGCCAGCATCCGACAGGGGCACTCCTACGAGCAGTACTTC | CASIRQGHSYEQYF
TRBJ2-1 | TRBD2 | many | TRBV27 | TGTGCCAGCAGTACCGGGATCCCCCCAGCGGGGGGGAACTACAATGAGCAGTTCTTC | CASSTGIPPAGGNYNEQFF
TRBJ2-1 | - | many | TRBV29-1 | TGCAGCGTTCCGGGACTCAAAAGTGAGCAGTTCTTC | CSVPGLKSEQFF
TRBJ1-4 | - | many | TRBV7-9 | TGTGCCAGCAGCCCAGAGGGCGAAAAACTGTTTTTT | CASSPEGEKLFF
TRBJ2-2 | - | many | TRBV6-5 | TGTGCCAGCACTGGACGCCCGACCGGGGAGCTGTTTTTT | CASTGRPTGELFF
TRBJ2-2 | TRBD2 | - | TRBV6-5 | TGTGCCAGCAGTTACCTCCCGGGACTAGCTGGCACCGGGGAGCTGTTTTTT | CASSYLPGLAGTGELFF